This section outlines one TCR beta chain sequence together with its context. These data come from a study of vaccination and CD4 T cells after COVID-19. The CDR3 is 15 amino acids. Looked up from germline, CDR1 is ENHRY and CDR2 is SYGVKD. V dropped 4 bases and J dropped 2; count of bases not matched to a gene: 4. A single record per CDR3 protein comes from TCRdb applying MiXCR to the PCR reads. The table records over 20,000 distinct CDR3 sequences, 58% of them present only once. Sequenced material: CD4+ T cells from blood, taken before SARS-CoV-2 vaccination. The source is a human donor who had recovered from COVID-19. The J gene is TRBJ2-3, the V gene TRBV10-3; 9 positions match TRBD2. CDR3 DNA sequence: TGTGCCATCAGTGTTACTAGCGGGTACACAGATACGCAGTATTTT. Protein product: CAISVTSGYTDTQYF.